This TCR beta chain was identified during a study of CD8+ T cells in alopecia areata. Study conclusions and caveats: Possibly because of HLA-related factors, TCR sharing was less clear across patients than in mice. Resident alphabeta T-cell populations of normal skin are likewise subject to sequencing in scalp samples. Alopecia totalis/universalis scalp especially showed more expanded CD8+ clones than normal scalp.

Worth noting for this clone: Antigen: not known.

Extraction of RNA preceded its reverse transcription into cDNA, which served as the sequencing template. Produced via immunoSEQ multiplex PCR; TCRdb's table is partial and in-frame only. The data show about 150,000 clones, 62% seen once. The CDR3 loop spans 15 amino acids. In germline, CDR1 is SGHNT, CDR2 YYREEE (reference sequence). J lost 3 bases, V lost 4 bases, and 6 bases had no gene match. Researchers picked out CD4+ and CD8+ T cells from PBMCs by sorting. The V and J genes are TRBV5-4 and TRBJ2-4; TRBD1 matches 8 bases. The sequenced sample consisted of CD8+ T cells sorted from blood. The sequence came from a human donor in good health. This chain's CDR3 is CASSGQGSGKNIQYF. Here the CDR3 DNA reads TGTGCCAGCAGCGGACAGGGAAGTGGCAAAAACATTCAGTACTTC.